These 10 T cell receptor beta chains came from one sample sequenced in a study of CD4 T cells in relation to SARS-CoV-2 and coronaviruses. CD4+ T cells from unexposed donors were obtained before the COVID-19 pandemic (2011-2018). Assay: immunoSEQ multiplex PCR; the TCRdb copy retains only in-frame clones and omits some. The sample carries 50,000 to 70,000 clones, about 90% recorded once. What was sequenced was memory CD4+ T cells from PBMCs. The receptors derive from a human donor in good health.

This chain uses TRBV5-1 with TRBJ2-5, with no clear D. This CDR3 is built from 11 residues. The germline gives CDR1 SGHRS, CDR2 YFSETQ. V gave up 2 bases and J gave up 5 bases, with 4 bases separating them. The CDR3 spells CASSFEETQYF. The CDR3 DNA follows: TGCGCCAGCAGCTTCGAGGAGACCCAGTACTTC.

The V call is TRBV28, the J call TRBJ1-3; TRBD1 might be the D (6 bases). V was clipped by 6 bases and J by 4 bases, with 13 bases between them. The CDR3 is 14 amino acids. Germline CDR1 reads MDHEN; CDR2 reads SYDVKM. In DNA, the CDR3 is TGTGCCAGCAGCCGAACAGGGTCAGGAAACACCATATATTTT. This translates into CASSRTGSGNTIYF.

The V call is TRBV11-2, the J call TRBJ2-7; 10 bases are shared with TRBD2. Germline V gene sequence: CDR1 SGHAT, CDR2 FQNNGV. The CDR3 runs 16 residues. V gave up 1 base and J gave up 4 bases; unmatched junction bases: 7. The CDR3, as DNA: TGTGCCAGCAGCTTAGGAGCGGGAGGGCCTATATACGAGCAGTACTTC. This sequence encodes CASSLGAGGPIYEQYF.

The V and J genes are TRBV6-5 and TRBJ1-2; 9 bases align to TRBD1. The CDR3 is made up of 16 amino acids. Germline values: CDR1 MNHEY, CDR2 SVGAGI. J gave up 4 bases and V 4 bases, and 10 bases lay outside the gene matches. The CDR3 protein is CASSFLNRGRRYGYTF. The DNA of the CDR3 is TGTGCCAGCAGTTTTCTCAACAGGGGGCGCCGCTATGGCTACACCTTC.

The V and J genes are TRBV2 and TRBJ2-7; 11 nucleotides match TRBD2. With 6 bases clipped from V and 5 bases from J, the junction kept 9 bases outside the gene matches. CDR3 length equals 15 residues. The V gene's germline CDR1 is SNHLY and CDR2 FYNNEI. The CDR3: CASRGSGRALDEQYF. DNA of the CDR3: TGTGCCAGCAGAGGTAGCGGGAGGGCCCTGGACGAGCAGTACTTC.

This chain links TRBV5-4 with TRBJ1-4; D may be TRBD1 (5 bases). Germline CDR1 is SGHNT and CDR2 is YYREEE (reference sequence). V shed 1 base and J shed 8 bases, with 12 bases lying between them. The CDR3 covers 14 residues. The CDR3, as DNA: TGTGCCAGCAGCTTGACAGGACCTGGAGAAAAACTGTTTTTT. It codes for CASSLTGPGEKLFF.

The gene calls are TRBV18 and TRBJ1-6; D not resolved. Trimming cost V 3 bases and J 0 bases, with 6 bases left between them. The CDR3 length is 15 residues. Per the germline V gene, CDR1 is KGHSH and CDR2 is LQKENI. Written as DNA, the CDR3 is TGTGCCAGCTCACCCGGGATCTCCTATAATTCACCCCTCCACTTT. Protein product: CASSPGISYNSPLHF.

The CDR3 here is CASSPGGWDQPQHF. In DNA form, the CDR3 reads TGTGCCAGCTCACCGGGAGGTTGGGATCAGCCCCAGCATTTT. V gene TRBV18 combines with J gene TRBJ1-5, with D hard to call. CDR3 length: 14 residues. V was shortened by 3 bases and J by 5 bases, with 11 bases between the two germline ends. The germline gives CDR1 KGHSH, CDR2 LQKENI.

The CDR3 is CASSYSRPPYEQYF. CDR3 sequence (DNA): TGTGCCAGCAGTTACTCGCGTCCCCCCTACGAGCAGTACTTC. This chain uses TRBV6-5 with TRBJ2-7; D is ambiguous. The germline V gene has CDR1 MNHEY and CDR2 SVGAGI. This CDR3 has 14 amino acids. Deletions cut 0 bases from V and 2 bases from J, with 8 bases between.

V is TRBV11-1 and J is TRBJ2-3; a weak D match, TRBD2 (5 bases). From germline, CDR1 is SGHAT and CDR2 FQDESV (reference sequence). Trimming left V 4 bases short and J 6 bases short, with 14 bases between. This CDR3 has 14 residues. In DNA form, the CDR3 reads TGTGCCAGCAGCTCCCCCGCCGGCGGGGATACGCAGTATTTT. Translated, it gives CASSSPAGGDTQYF.